The 9 T cell receptor beta chains in this list originate from one sample, sequenced in a study of blood T cells in healthy people across ages. Using a J-beta primer mix together with a sample-barcoded 5' primer, a second PCR was run for roughly 7 to 12 cycles. MiXCR, run by TCRdb on the 5' RACE reads, gives a single entry per CDR3 protein. The sample contains 1.5 million to 2 million distinct CDR3 sequences, roughly two fifths of which appear only once. Material for sequencing was blood. The receptors were gathered from a human donor in good health.

The table lists this clonotype with a few counts. The chain has TRBV20-1 and TRBJ1-4; D perhaps matches TRBD1 (6 bases). The V gene lost 5 bases and the J gene lost 0 bases, with 10 bases spanning the gap. CDR1 and CDR2 (germline): DFQATT, SNEGSKA (reference sequence). The CDR3 is 14 residues long. CDR3: CSAYRVATNEKLFF. DNA of the CDR3: TGCAGTGCTTACAGGGTTGCAACTAATGAAAAACTGTTTTTT.

The V and J genes are TRBV7-2 and TRBJ2-5, with D perhaps TRBD1 or TRBD2 (5 bases each). This CDR3 contains 15 residues. Between the trimmed V and J ends, which lost 5 bases and 2 bases, there was a span of 15 bases. Germline V gene data show CDR1 as SGHTA and CDR2 as FQGNSA. The CDR3 nucleotides read TGTGCCAGCAGCCCCAAGGGGAGCCGGCAAGAGACCCAGTACTTC. The encoded protein is CASSPKGSRQETQYF. The full variable domain, its missing parts supplied by reference TRBV7-2 and TRBJ2-5, is GAGVSQSPSNKVTEKGKDVELRCDPISGHTALYWYRQSLGQGLEFLIYFQGNSAPDKSGLPSDRFSAERTGGSVSTLTIQRTQQEDSAVYLCASSPKGSRQETQYFGPGTRLLVL.

The V and J genes are TRBV18 and TRBJ1-4; D remains unclear. The CDR3 totals 15 residues. CDR1 and CDR2 (germline): KGHSH, LQKENI. Trimming stripped 0 bases from V and 3 bases from J, with 8 bases between. The CDR3 nucleotides are TGTGCCAGCTCACCACCGGAAAGGGCTAATGAAAAACTGTTTTTT. Its translation is CASSPPERANEKLFF.

This chain joins TRBV5-4 and TRBJ2-5; D possibly corresponds to TRBD1 (5 bases). Germline CDR1 SGHNT, CDR2 YYREEE (reference sequence). This CDR3 spans 14 amino acids. Trimming removed 0 bases from V and 5 bases from J, with 11 bases in between. The CDR3 loop reads CASSLAQDSETQYF. The CDR3 region has the DNA TGTGCCAGCAGCTTGGCACAGGATTCCGAGACCCAGTACTTC.

V is TRBV29-1 and J is TRBJ1-2; 8 nucleotides match TRBD1. The CDR3 has 14 amino acids. The V gene's germline CDR1 is SQVTM and CDR2 ANQGSEA. V lost 5 bases and J lost 4; bases outside the gene matches: 9. As DNA, the CDR3 is TGCAGCGTTCTCCCCAGGGGGCTAGGCTATGGCTACACCTTC. Amino acid sequence: CSVLPRGLGYGYTF.

This clonotype has only a few counts. The chain links TRBV7-9 to TRBJ2-7; TRBD2 might be the D (6 bases). The V gene's germline CDR1 is SEHNR and CDR2 FQNEAQ (reference sequence). The CDR3 totals 15 residues. Between the trimmed V and J ends, which lost 1 base and 2 bases, there was a span of 12 bases. The DNA for the CDR3 is TGTGCCAGCAGCTTAGGGGGGGTTTCCACCTACGAGCAGTACTTC. Its protein product is CASSLGGVSTYEQYF.

The CDR3 coding sequence is TGCAGTGCCTCTTTTACCAACTCCTACGAGCAGTACTTC. Translating gives CSASFTNSYEQYF. The chain links TRBV20-1 to TRBJ2-7; unclear D gene. The CDR3 runs 13 residues. V lost 6 bases and J lost 0, with 12 bases in between. Germline CDR1 is DFQATT and CDR2 is SNEGSKA (reference sequence).

This clonotype showed up just a few times. The J gene is TRBJ1-1, the V gene TRBV4-3; D is undetermined. Trimming removed 5 bases from V and 5 bases from J, with 6 bases in between. CDR1 is LGHNA and CDR2 is YSLEER in the germline V gene. The CDR3 loop spans 11 amino acids. The CDR3 loop reads CASSTQTEAFF. The DNA for the CDR3 is TGCGCCAGCAGCACACAAACTGAAGCTTTCTTT.

This clonotype was counted between two and nine times. V usage is TRBV4-2 and J usage is TRBJ2-1; weak D call: TRBD1 (5 bases). CDR1 and CDR2 from the germline V gene are LGHNA and YNFKEQ. There are 16 residues in the CDR3. V was clipped by 1 base and J by 3 bases, with 13 bases between them. The CDR3 sequence is CASSQVYRGFYNEQFF. For the CDR3, the DNA is TGTGCCAGCAGCCAAGTGTATAGGGGTTTCTACAATGAGCAGTTCTTC.